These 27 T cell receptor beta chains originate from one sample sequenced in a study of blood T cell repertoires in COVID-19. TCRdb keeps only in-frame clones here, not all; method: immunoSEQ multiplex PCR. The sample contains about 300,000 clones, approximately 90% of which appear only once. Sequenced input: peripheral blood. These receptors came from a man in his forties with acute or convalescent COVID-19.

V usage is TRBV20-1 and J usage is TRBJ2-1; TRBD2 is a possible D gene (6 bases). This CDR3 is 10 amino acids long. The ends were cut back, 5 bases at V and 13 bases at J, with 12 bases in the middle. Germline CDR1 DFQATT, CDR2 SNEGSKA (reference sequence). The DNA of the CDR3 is TGCAGTGCTGTAAGGGAGGTTCAGTTCTTC. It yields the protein CSAVREVQFF.

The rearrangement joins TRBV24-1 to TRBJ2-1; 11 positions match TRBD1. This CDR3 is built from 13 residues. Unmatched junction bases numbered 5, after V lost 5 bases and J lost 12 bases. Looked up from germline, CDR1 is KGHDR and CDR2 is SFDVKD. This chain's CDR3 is CATSAWTGGSQFF. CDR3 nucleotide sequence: TGTGCCACCAGTGCCTGGACAGGGGGCTCGCAGTTCTTC.

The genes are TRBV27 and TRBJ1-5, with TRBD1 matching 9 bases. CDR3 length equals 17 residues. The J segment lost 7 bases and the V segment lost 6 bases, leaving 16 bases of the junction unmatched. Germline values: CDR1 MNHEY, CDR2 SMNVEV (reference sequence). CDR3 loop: CASSNLYRGRIKQPQHF. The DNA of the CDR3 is TGTGCCAGCAGCAACCTGTACAGGGGGCGGATTAAACAGCCCCAGCATTTT.

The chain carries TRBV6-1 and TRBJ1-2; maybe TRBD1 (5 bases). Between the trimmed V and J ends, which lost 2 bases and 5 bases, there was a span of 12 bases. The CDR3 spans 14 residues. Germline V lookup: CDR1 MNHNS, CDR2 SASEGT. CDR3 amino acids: CASSESPGGYGYTF. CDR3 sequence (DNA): TGTGCCAGCAGTGAATCCCCCGGGGGATATGGCTACACCTTC.

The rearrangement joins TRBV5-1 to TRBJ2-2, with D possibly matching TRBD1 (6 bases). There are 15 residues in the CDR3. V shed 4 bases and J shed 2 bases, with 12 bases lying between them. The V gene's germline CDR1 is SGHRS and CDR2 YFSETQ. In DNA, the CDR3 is TGCGCCAGCAGCCCAGCAGGGGTCAACACCGGGGAGCTGTTTTTT. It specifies CASSPAGVNTGELFF.

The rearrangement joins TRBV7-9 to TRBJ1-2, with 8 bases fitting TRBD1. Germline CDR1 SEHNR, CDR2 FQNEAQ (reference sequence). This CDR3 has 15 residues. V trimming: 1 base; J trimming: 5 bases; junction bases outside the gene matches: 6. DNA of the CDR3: TGTGCCAGCAGCTTAGGGAGCAGGGGGCAATATGGCTACACCTTC. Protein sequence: CASSLGSRGQYGYTF. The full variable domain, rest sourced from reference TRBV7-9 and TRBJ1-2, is DTGVSQNPRHKITKRGQNVTFRCDPISEHNRLYWYRQTLGQGPEFLTYFQNEAQLEKSRLLSDRFSAERPKGSFSTLEIQRTEQGDSAMYLCASSLGSRGQYGYTFGSGTRLTVV.

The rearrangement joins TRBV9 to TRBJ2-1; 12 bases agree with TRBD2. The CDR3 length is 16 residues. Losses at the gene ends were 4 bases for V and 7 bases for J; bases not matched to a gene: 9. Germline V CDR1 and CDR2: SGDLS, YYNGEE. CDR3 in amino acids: CASSPLAGGPINEQFF. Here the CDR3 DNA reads TGTGCCAGCAGCCCTCTAGCGGGGGGGCCGATAAATGAGCAGTTCTTC. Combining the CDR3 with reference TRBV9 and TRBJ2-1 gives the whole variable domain DSGVTQTPKHLITATGQRVTLRCSPRSGDLSVYWYQQSLDQGLQFLIQYYNGEERAKGNILERFSAQQFPDLHSELNLSSLELGDSALYFCASSPLAGGPINEQFFGPGTRLTVL.

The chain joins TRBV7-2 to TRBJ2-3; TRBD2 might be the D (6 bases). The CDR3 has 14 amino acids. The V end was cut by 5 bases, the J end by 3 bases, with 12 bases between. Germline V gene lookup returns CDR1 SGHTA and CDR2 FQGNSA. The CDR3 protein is CASSIGTPTDTQYF. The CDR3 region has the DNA TGTGCCAGCAGCATCGGGACTCCGACAGATACGCAGTATTTT. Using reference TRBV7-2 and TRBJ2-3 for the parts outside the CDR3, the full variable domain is GAGVSQSPSNKVTEKGKDVELRCDPISGHTALYWYRQSLGQGLEFLIYFQGNSAPDKSGLPSDRFSAERTGGSVSTLTIQRTQQEDSAVYLCASSIGTPTDTQYFGPGTRLTVL.

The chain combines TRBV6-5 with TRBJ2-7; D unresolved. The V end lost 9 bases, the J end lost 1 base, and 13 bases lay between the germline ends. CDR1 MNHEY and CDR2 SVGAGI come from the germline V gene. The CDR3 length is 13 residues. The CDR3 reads CASSRESSYEQYF. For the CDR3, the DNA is TGTGCCAGTTCGAGAGAGAGTTCCTACGAGCAGTACTTC.

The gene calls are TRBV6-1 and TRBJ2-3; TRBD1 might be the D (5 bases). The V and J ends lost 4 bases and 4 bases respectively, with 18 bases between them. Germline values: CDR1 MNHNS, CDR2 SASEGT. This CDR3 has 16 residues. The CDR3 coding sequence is TGTGCCAGCAGTGGGGCAGGGTCTTTAGGGGCAGATACGCAGTATTTT. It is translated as CASSGAGSLGADTQYF.

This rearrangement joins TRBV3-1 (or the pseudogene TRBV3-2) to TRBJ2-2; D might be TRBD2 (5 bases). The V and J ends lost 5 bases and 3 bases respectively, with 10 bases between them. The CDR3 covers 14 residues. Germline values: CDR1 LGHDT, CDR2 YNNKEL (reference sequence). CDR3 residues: CASSSGRDTGELFF. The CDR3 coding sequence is TGTGCCAGCAGCTCTGGGCGGGACACCGGGGAGCTGTTTTTT.

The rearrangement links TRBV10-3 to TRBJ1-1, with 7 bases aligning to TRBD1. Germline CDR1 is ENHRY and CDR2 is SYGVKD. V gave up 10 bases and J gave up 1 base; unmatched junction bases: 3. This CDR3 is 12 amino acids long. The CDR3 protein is CATRQGNTEAFF. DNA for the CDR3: TGTGCCACGAGACAGGGGAACACTGAAGCTTTCTTT.

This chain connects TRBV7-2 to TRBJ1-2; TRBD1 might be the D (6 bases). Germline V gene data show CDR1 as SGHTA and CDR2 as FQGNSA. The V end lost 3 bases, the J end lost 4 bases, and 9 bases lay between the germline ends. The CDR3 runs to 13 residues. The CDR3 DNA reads TGTGCCAGCAGCTTCGACAGGTCCTATGGCTACACCTTC. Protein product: CASSFDRSYGYTF.

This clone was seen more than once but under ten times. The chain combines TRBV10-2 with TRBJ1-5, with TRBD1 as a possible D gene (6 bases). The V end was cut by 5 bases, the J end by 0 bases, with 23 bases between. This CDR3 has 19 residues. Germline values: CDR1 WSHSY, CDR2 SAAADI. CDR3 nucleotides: TGCGCCAGCAGTCACCGGGGGGCAGGGCGTACGAATAGCAATCAGCCCCAGCATTTT. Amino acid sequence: CASSHRGAGRTNSNQPQHF.

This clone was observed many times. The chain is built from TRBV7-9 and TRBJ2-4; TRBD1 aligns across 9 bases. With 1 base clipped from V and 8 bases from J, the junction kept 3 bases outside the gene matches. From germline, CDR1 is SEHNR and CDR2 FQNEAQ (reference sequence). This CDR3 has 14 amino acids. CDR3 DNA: TGTGCCAGCAGCTTAGGCCGACAGGGGGACATTCAGTACTTC. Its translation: CASSLGRQGDIQYF.

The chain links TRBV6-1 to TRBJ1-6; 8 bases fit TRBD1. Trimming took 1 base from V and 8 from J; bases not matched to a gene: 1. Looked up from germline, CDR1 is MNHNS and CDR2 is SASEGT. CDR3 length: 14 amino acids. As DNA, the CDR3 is TGTGCCAGCAGTGAAGGGACAGGGCATTCACCCCTCCACTTT. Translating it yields CASSEGTGHSPLHF.

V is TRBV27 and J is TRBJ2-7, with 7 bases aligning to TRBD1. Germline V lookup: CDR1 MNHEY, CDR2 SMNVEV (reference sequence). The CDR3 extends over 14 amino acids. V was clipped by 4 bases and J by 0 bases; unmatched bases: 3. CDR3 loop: CASSWTGLSYEQYF. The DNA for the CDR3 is TGTGCCAGCAGTTGGACAGGACTCTCCTACGAGCAGTACTTC.

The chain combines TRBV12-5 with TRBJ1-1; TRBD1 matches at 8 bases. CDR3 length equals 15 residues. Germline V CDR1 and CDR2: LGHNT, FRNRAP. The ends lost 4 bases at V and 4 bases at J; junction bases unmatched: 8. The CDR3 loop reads CASGSHLTGGTEAFF. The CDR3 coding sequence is TGTGCTAGTGGTTCCCACCTTACAGGGGGCACTGAAGCTTTCTTT.

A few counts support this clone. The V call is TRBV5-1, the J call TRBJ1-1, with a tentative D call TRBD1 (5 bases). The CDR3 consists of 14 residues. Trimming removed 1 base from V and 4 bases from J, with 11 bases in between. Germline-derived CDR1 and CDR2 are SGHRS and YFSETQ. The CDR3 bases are TGCGCCAGCAGCTTGTTAGCCGGGGGCACTGAAGCTTTCTTT. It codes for CASSLLAGGTEAFF.

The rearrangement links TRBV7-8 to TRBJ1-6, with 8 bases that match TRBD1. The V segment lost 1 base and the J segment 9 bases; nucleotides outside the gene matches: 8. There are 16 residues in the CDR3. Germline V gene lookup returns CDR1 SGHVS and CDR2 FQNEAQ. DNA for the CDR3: TGTGCCAGCAGCTTAGGGGGGCAGGGGGCCTCTTCACCCCTCCACTTT. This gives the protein CASSLGGQGASSPLHF.

The CDR3 DNA reads TGTGCCAGTAGTATAGGACAGGGGGCAGATACGCAGTATTTT. Its translation: CASSIGQGADTQYF. V usage is TRBV19 and J usage is TRBJ2-3; TRBD1 aligns across 9 bases. The length of the CDR3 is 14 residues. Germline lookup yields CDR1 LNHDA and CDR2 SQIVND (reference sequence). Trimming removed 1 base from V and 4 bases from J; junction bases left unmatched: 0.

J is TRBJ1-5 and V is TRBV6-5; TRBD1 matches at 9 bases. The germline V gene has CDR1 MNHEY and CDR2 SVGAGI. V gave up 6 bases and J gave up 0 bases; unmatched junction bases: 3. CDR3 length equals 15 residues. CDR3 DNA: TGTGCCAGCAGGACAGGGGGGAATAGCAATCAGCCCCAGCATTTT. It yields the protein CASRTGGNSNQPQHF.

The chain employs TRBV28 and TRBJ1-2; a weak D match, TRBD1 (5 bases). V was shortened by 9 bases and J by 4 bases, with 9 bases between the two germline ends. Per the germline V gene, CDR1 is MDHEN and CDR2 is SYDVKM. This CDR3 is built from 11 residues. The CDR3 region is CASGDFYGYTF. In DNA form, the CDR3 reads TGTGCCAGTGGGGACTTCTATGGCTACACCTTC.

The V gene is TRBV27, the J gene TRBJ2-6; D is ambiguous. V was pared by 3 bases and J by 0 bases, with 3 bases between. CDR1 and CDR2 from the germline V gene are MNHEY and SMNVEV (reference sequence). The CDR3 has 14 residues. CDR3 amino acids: CASSFGSGANVLTF. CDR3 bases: TGTGCCAGCAGTTTCGGCTCTGGGGCCAACGTCCTGACTTTC.

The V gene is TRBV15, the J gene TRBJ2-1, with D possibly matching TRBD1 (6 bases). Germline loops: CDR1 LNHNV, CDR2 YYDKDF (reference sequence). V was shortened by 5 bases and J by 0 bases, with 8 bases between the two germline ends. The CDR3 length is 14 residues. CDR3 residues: CATSEGDSYNEQFF. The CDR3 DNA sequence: TGTGCCACCAGCGAGGGGGACTCCTACAATGAGCAGTTCTTC.

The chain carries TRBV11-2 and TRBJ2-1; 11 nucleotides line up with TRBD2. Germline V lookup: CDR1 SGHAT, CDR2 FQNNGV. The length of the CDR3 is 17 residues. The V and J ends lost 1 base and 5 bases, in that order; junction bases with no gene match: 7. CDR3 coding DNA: TGTGCCAGCAGCTTAGTAGCGGGGGGGCTGAGTGACAATGAGCAGTTCTTC. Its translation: CASSLVAGGLSDNEQFF.

The CDR3 loop is CASSLHDRDGVYEQYF. CDR3 sequence (DNA): TGTGCCAGCAGCTTACATGACAGGGACGGAGTATACGAGCAGTACTTC. The chain links TRBV11-3 to TRBJ2-7, with TRBD1 matching 7 bases. The CDR3 spans 16 residues. CDR1 and CDR2 (germline): SGHNT, YENEEA. J gave up 4 bases and V 2 bases, and 11 bases lay outside the gene matches.